The source of this T cell receptor (beta chain) is a study of T cells after yellow fever vaccination (dated by TCRdb to the late 2010s). Some background on the complete study: The SMART-Seq v4 Ultra Low Input RNA kit was used to prepare libraries from fractions with low cell numbers. To follow T-cell clones before and after primary and booster YFV17D yellow fever vaccination, bulk TCR alpha and beta repertoires were sequenced over time. Two healthy male donors, one aged 18 to 30 and one aged 30 to 40 years, made up the cohort. Blood samples were taken at several timepoints before and after primary and secondary immunization, and bulk PBMC replicates and cell subsets were isolated. Broader findings and caveats from the paper: A small share of clonotypes was detected in both CD4 and CD8 compartments, with the overlap likely arising from convergent recombination. Compared with the primary T-cell response, the secondary T-cell response was weaker but faster, peaking on day 5 rather than day 15. Because the study included only a couple of donors, the extent to which the findings can be generalized is limited. Most clones expanded after primary vaccination (96% of CD4 and 70% to 90% of CD8) were re-detected after the booster, suggesting that broad memory maintenance occurred. Because abundant contaminating clonotypes from the bulk population could be contained in FACS-sorted repertoires, computational filtering was required.

Synthesis of TCR cDNA relied on 5'RACE template switching, a step that introduced a universal primer site along with unique molecular identifiers. Priming for cDNA synthesis came from both the TCR alpha and TCR beta constant segments. Library amplification involved two PCR steps, and the second step added sample barcodes and sequencing adapters. Sequencing of libraries was done on Illumina HiSeq 2500 (2x100 bp) or NovaSeq (2x150 bp). On the study's bioinformatics: Reads were demultiplexed and collapsed into UMI consensus sequences with MIGEC, and V(D)J alignment was performed with MiXCR. Vaccine-responding clonotypes were defined with edgeR using replicate PBMC samples, requiring FDR below 0.01 and a log2 fold change above 5 up to day 15. Each bulk clonotype received a CD4 or CD8 identity based on whether the sequenced CD4 or CD8 repertoire contained that clonotype at higher abundance. The public sequencing data were trimmed at Q25 with fastp and processed into clonotypes with MiXCR by TCRdb, which kept only in-frame beta chains. Identical CDR3 protein sequences are pooled into one entry, listed with their most common genes and DNA. Clone size and V and J calls follow TCRdb, not the original study. The sample yields 300,000 to 400,000 distinct CDR3 sequences; around 6.4% were counted once. Clones ranked in the top ten supply roughly 15% of the sample.

Reading the label with the study, this specimen's treatment or condition is: live attenuated yellow fever vaccine strain. At each blood-draw timepoint, two biological replicates of bulk PBMCs were collected. A standard Ficoll-Paque protocol was used to isolate PBMCs from peripheral blood. TriZol was used to extract RNA from bulk PBMCs, from CD4 and CD8 fractions, and from dextramer-positive and dextramer-negative fractions. Including the terminal cysteine and phenylalanine, the CDR3 comprises 14 residues. The kept DNA is CDR3 alone, 42 bases in frame from the first base. V is trimmed back by 0 bases and J by 6 bases, and the junction contains 5 bases that no gene match accounts for. CDR1 and CDR2 are read off the germline V gene as SGHDT and YYEEEE. This clonotype was seen ten or more times. What this receptor recognizes is not known. There are no base qualities to consult, and no much larger clone falls within one base.

This receptor chain uses TRBV5-6 and TRBJ2-7; 8 middle bases align to TRBD2. Here the sequenced sample was PBMCs, taken 5 days after the yellow fever booster vaccination. The TCR originated in a young man who received the YFV17D yellow fever vaccine. The CDR3 amino acid sequence is: CASSLGLAGREQYF. The DNA sequence reads TGTGCCAGCAGCTTGGGATTAGCGGGACGCGAGCAGTACTTC.